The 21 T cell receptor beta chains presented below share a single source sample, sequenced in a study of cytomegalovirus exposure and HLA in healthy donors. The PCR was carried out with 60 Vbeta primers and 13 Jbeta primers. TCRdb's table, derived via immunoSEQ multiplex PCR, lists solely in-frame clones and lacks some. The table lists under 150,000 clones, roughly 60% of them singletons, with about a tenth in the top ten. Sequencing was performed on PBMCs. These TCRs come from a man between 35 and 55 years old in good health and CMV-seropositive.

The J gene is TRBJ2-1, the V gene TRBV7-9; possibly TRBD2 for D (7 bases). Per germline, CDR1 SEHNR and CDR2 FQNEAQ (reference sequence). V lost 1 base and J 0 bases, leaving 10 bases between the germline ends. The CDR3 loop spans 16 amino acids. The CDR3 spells CASSLEAGASYNEQFF. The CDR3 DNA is TGTGCCAGCAGCTTAGAGGCGGGGGCCTCCTACAATGAGCAGTTCTTC.

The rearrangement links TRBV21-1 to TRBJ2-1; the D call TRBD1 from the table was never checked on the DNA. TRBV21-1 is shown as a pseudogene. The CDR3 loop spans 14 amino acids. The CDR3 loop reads CASSKMEYRAEQFF. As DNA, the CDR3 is TGTGCCAGCAGCAAAATGGAGTACAGGGCAGAGCAGTTCTTC.

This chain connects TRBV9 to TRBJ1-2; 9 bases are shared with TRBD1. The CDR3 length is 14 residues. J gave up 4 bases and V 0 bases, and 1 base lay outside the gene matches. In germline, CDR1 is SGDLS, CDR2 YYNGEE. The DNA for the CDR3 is TGTGCCAGCAGCGTAGGGGACAGGGTCTATGGCTACACCTTC. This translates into CASSVGDRVYGYTF. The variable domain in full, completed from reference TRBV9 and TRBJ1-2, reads DSGVTQTPKHLITATGQRVTLRCSPRSGDLSVYWYQQSLDQGLQFLIQYYNGEERAKGNILERFSAQQFPDLHSELNLSSLELGDSALYFCASSVGDRVYGYTFGSGTRLTVV.

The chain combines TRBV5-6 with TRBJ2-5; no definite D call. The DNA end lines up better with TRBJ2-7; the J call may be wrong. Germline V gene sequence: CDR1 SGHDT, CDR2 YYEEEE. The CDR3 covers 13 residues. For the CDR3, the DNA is TGTGCCAGCAGCTTGATCGCAGGCTACGAGCAGTACTTC. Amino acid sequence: CASSLIAGYEQYF.

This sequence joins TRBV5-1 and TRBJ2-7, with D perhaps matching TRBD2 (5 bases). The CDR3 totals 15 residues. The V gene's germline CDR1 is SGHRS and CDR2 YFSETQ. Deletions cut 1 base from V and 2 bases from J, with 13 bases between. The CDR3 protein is CASSLRGVGTYEQYF. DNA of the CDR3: TGCGCCAGCAGCTTGCGGGGTGTCGGGACCTACGAGCAGTACTTC.

The CDR3: CASSVDKRETQYF. In DNA form, the CDR3 reads TGCGCCAGCAGCGTTGACAAAAGGGAGACCCAGTACTTC. The gene calls are TRBV5-1 and TRBJ2-5, with D uncertain. This CDR3 is built from 13 residues. V was trimmed by 4 bases and J by 5 bases, leaving 12 bases between them. From germline, CDR1 is SGHRS and CDR2 YFSETQ.

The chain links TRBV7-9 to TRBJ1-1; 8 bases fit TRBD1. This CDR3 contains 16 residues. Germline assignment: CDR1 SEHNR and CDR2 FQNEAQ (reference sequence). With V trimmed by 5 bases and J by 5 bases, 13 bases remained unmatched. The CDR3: CASSIKQGVGGTEAFF. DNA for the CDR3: TGTGCCAGCAGCATAAAACAGGGGGTTGGGGGGACTGAAGCTTTCTTT.

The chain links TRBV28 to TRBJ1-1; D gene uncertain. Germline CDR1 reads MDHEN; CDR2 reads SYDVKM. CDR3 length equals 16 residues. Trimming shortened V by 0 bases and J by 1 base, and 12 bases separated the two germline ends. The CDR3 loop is CASSLWVGMGNTEAFF. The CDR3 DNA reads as TGTGCCAGCAGTTTATGGGTCGGGATGGGGAACACTGAAGCTTTCTTT.

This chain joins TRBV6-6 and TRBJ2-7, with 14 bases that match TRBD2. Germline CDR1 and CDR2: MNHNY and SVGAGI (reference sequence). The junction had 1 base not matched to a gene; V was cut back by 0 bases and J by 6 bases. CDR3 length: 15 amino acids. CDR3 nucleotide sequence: TGTGCCAGCAGTTACTCTGGACTAGCGGGGGGCGAGCAGTACTTC. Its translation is CASSYSGLAGGEQYF.

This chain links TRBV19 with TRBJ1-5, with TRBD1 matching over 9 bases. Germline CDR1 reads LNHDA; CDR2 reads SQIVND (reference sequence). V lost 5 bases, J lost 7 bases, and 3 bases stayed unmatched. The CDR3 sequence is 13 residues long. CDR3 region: CASSWDREQPQHF. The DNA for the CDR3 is TGTGCCAGTAGTTGGGACAGGGAACAGCCCCAGCATTTT.

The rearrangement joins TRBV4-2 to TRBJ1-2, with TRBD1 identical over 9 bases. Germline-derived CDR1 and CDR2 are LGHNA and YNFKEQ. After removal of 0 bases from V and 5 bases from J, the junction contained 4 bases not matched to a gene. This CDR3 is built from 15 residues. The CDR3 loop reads CASSQEPGQGYGYTF. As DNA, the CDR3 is TGTGCCAGCAGCCAAGAACCGGGACAGGGATATGGCTACACCTTC.

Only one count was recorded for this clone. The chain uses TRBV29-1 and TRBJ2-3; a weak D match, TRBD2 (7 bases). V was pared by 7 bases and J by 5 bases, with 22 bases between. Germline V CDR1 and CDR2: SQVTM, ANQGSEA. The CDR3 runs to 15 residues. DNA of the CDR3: TGCAGCGCACTAGGGGGGGCGGGGATGAAAGATACGCAGTATTTT. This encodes CSALGGAGMKDTQYF.

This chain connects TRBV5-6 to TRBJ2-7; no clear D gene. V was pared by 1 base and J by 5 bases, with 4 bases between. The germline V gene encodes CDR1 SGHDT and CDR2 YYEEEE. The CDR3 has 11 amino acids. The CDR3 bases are TGTGCCAGCAGCTTGTCCAACGAGCAGTACTTC. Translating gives CASSLSNEQYF.

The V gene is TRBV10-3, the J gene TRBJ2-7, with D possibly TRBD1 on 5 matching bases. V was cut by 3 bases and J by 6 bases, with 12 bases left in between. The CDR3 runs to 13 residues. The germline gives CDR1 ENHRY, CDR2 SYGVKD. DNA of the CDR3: TGTGCCATCAGTGACAGGGAAAACGGCGAGCAGTACTTC. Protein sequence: CAISDRENGEQYF.

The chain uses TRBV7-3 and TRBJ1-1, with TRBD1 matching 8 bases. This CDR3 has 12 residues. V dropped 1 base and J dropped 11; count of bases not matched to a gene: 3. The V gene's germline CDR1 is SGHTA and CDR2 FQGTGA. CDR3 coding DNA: TGTGCCAGCAGCTTAATGCAGGGGGCGGCTTTCTTT. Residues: CASSLMQGAAFF.

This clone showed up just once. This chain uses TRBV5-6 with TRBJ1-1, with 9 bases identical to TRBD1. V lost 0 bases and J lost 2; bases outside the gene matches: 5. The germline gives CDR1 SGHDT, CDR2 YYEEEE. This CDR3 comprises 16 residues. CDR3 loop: CASSLGGQGYNTEAFF. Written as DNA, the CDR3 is TGTGCCAGCAGCTTGGGGGGACAGGGATACAACACTGAAGCTTTCTTT.

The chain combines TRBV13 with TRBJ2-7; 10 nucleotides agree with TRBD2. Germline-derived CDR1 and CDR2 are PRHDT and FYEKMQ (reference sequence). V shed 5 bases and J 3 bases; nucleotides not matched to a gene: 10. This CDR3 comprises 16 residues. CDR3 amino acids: CASSNPGSGRHYEQYF. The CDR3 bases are TGTGCCAGCAGCAACCCAGGTAGCGGGAGGCACTACGAGCAGTACTTC.

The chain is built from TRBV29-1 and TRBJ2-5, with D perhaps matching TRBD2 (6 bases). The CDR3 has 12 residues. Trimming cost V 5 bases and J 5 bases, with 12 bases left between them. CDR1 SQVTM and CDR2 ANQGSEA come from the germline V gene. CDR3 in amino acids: CSVRRERETQYF. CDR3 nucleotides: TGCAGCGTTCGGAGGGAACGGGAGACCCAGTACTTC.

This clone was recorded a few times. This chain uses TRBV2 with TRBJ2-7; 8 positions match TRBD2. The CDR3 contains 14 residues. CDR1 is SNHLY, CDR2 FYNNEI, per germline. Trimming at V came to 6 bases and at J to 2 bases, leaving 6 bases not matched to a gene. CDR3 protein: CASRAGTRTYEQYF. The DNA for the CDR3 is TGTGCCAGCAGAGCCGGGACTAGAACCTACGAGCAGTACTTC. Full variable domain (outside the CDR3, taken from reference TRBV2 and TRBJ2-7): EPEVTQTPSHQVTQMGQEVILRCVPISNHLYFYWYRQILGQKVEFLVSFYNNEISEKSEIFDDQFSVERPDGSNFTLKIRSTKLEDSAMYFCASRAGTRTYEQYFGPGTRLTVT.

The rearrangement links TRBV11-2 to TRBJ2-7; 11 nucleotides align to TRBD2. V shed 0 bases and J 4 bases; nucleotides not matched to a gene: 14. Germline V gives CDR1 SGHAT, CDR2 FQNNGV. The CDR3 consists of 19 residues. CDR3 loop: CASSLDYSPSGTSGYEQYF. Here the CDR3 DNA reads TGTGCCAGCAGCTTAGATTACTCCCCATCCGGGACTAGCGGTTACGAGCAGTACTTC.

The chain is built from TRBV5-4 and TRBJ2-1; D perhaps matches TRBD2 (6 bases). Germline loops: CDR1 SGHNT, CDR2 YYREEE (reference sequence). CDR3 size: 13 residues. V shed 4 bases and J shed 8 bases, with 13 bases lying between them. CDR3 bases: TGTGCCAGCAGCCCCAGGACTAAGGATGAGCAGTTCTTC. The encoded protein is CASSPRTKDEQFF.